These T cell receptor beta chains were read from a single sample in a study of breast tumors, draining lymph nodes, adjacent tissues. TCRdb used MiXCR to reprocess the multiplex PCR reads, holding one entry per CDR3 protein. In the table there are roughly 130,000 distinct CDR3 sequences, nearly 20% of which are singletons. Source material: axillary lymph node tissue. These receptors all come from a female donor with breast cancer. Some clones in this sample may be carry-over from other donors' samples. The CDR3 runs from the conserved cysteine through the conserved F or W. Fields, in order: D gene, V gene, clone size, CDR3 length, J gene, CDR3 protein, CDR3 DNA. D genes are given only for firm matches. The size of a clone is reported for some rows only, either as once, few or many, or as a class for expanded clones.

.	TRBV5-1	many	13	TRBJ2-1	CASSLEAYNEQFF	TGCGCCAGCAGCTTAGAGGCGTACAATGAGCAGTTCTTC
TRBD2	TRBV6-5	many	17	TRBJ2-3	CASSRTLLAGATDTQYF	TGTGCCAGCAGTCGGACCTTACTAGCGGGGGCCACAGATACGCAGTATTTT
.	TRBV11-2	.	14	TRBJ2-2	CASSLLGVTGELFF	TGTGCCAGCAGTCTTTTGGGGGTAACCGGGGAGCTGTTTTTT
.	TRBV20-1	many	17	TRBJ2-1	CSASEFGTGKGYNEQFF	TGCAGTGCTAGCGAATTCGGGACGGGCAAGGGGTACAATGAGCAGTTCTTC
.	TRBV28	.	12	TRBJ2-2	CASSLNPGELFF	TGTGCCAGCAGTCTGAACCCCGGGGAGCTGTTTTTT
.	TRBV28	many	14	TRBJ2-7	CASSFGDDAYEQYF	TGTGCCAGCAGTTTCGGCGACGACGCCTACGAGCAGTACTTC
.	TRBV28	.	13	TRBJ2-7	CASSLTGTHEQYF	TGTGCCAGCAGCCTGACTGGGACCCACGAGCAGTACTTC
.	TRBV11-2	.	17	TRBJ1-2	CASSLVGLGKGLRGYTF	TGTGCCAGCAGCTTAGTCGGACTGGGGAAGGGATTGAGGGGCTACACCTTC
.	TRBV27	many	15	TRBJ1-5	CASSLRGLGNQPQHF	TGTGCCAGCAGTTTACGGGGGTTGGGCAATCAGCCCCAGCATTTT
.	TRBV19	many	14	TRBJ2-1	CASSRQVTYNEQFF	TGTGCCAGTTCTAGGCAGGTGACCTACAATGAGCAGTTCTTC
TRBD1	TRBV19	few	15	TRBJ1-5	CASSEQGASNQPQHF	TGTGCCAGTAGTGAACAGGGGGCAAGCAATCAGCCCCAGCATTTT
.	TRBV20-1	many	14	TRBJ2-7	CSARDVRFGYEQYF	TGCAGTGCTAGAGATGTAAGGTTTGGTTACGAGCAGTACTTC
.	TRBV6-1	many	15	TRBJ1-2	CASSEAVGASYGYTF	TGTGCCAGCAGTGAAGCAGTGGGCGCGAGCTATGGCTACACCTTC
.	TRBV18	many	15	TRBJ2-5	CASSPGLDSQETQYF	TGTGCCAGCTCACCTGGGTTGGACAGCCAAGAGACCCAGTACTTC
.	TRBV20-1	.	14	TRBJ2-2	CSAMGGTNTGEPFF	TGCAGCGCTATGGGAGGTACGAACACCGGGGAGCCGTTTTTT
TRBD2	TRBV29-1	many	14	TRBJ2-7	CSVLTSGTTYEQYF	TGCAGCGTGTTGACTAGCGGGACAACCTACGAGCAGTACTTC